These 8 T cell receptor beta chains share one sample of origin, sequenced in a study of beta chain features in type 1 diabetes (dated by TCRdb to the late 2010s). These receptors' antigens are unknown. The paper's findings and limits, for the study overall: In all four CD4+ subsets, TCRB CDR3 length was moderately but significantly shorter in type 1 diabetes patients.

Libraries were made using the immunoSEQ multiplex PCR assay. The entire isolated RNA was reverse transcribed using the High Capacity cDNA Reverse Transcription Kit, and thus expressed TCRB transcripts were sequenced. TCRdb holds this immuneACCESS table with in-frame rearrangements only. Some clones are missing; in checked studies, unresolved V genes explain under half, and the rest has no known cause. Across this sample there are about 130,000 clones, with around 9% seen only once. The top ten constitute 0.7% to 0.85% of the sample. The sequenced material came from central memory CD4+ T cells from blood. Receptors were obtained from a man between 25 and 39 years old with type 1 diabetes.

V usage is TRBV5-1 and J usage is TRBJ2-1; D is undetermined. The CDR3 covers 12 residues. Trimming left V 2 bases short and J 5 bases short, with 5 bases between. Per the germline V gene, CDR1 is SGHRS and CDR2 is YFSETQ. The CDR3, as DNA: TGCGCCAGCAGCTTACTCCACAATGAGCAGTTCTTC. This sequence encodes CASSLLHNEQFF.

The chain carries TRBV7-2 and TRBJ1-6; D gene ambiguous. The V end lost 1 base, the J end lost 5 bases, and 15 bases lay between the germline ends. CDR3 length equals 17 residues. Germline lookup yields CDR1 SGHTA and CDR2 FQGNSA. The CDR3 here is CASSLVIGSVNNSPLHF. CDR3 in DNA: TGTGCCAGCAGCTTAGTAATAGGGAGCGTGAATAATTCACCCCTCCACTTT.

The chain is built from TRBV10-3 and TRBJ1-2; 9 bases are shared with TRBD1. Per the germline V gene, CDR1 is ENHRY and CDR2 is SYGVKD. This CDR3 comprises 13 residues. V lost 10 bases, J lost 5 bases, and 8 bases stayed unmatched. The CDR3 nucleotides read TGTGCCACCACCCGGGACAGGGAATATGGCTACACCTTC. Translated: CATTRDREYGYTF.

The V and J genes are TRBV7-8 and TRBJ2-1; the D gene is possibly TRBD2 (6 bases). CDR3 size: 14 residues. The germline V gene encodes CDR1 SGHVS and CDR2 FQNEAQ. Trimming took off 5 bases at V and 6 bases at J, with 14 bases between the two ends. The CDR3 DNA follows: TGTGCCAGCAGCCCATGGGGGGTTGTCAATGAGCAGTTCTTC. Translating gives CASSPWGVVNEQFF.

The CDR3 reads CASSIPQQVYQPQHF. The CDR3 DNA sequence: TGTGCCAGTAGTATACCCCAGCAGGTGTATCAGCCCCAGCATTTT. V and J are TRBV19 and TRBJ1-5; no definite D call. Trimming shortened V by 2 bases and J by 5 bases, and 13 bases separated the two germline ends. Germline CDR1 reads LNHDA; CDR2 reads SQIVND (reference sequence). The CDR3 contains 15 residues.

This clone turned up a few times. The chain has TRBV2 and TRBJ1-1, with TRBD1 identical over 7 bases. CDR3 length equals 15 residues. Losses at the gene ends were 1 base for V and 1 base for J; bases not matched to a gene: 3. Germline V gene sequence: CDR1 SNHLY, CDR2 FYNNEI. CDR3 in DNA: TGTGCCAGCAGTGAAGGGAACAGGGGGAACACTGAAGCTTTCTTT. Amino acid sequence: CASSEGNRGNTEAFF.

This clone appeared a few times. The V gene is TRBV30, the J gene TRBJ1-1; no clear D. CDR3 size: 14 residues. V was cut by 2 bases and J by 0 bases, with 10 bases left in between. Germline assignment: CDR1 GTSNPN and CDR2 SVGIG (reference sequence). CDR3 in DNA: TGTGCCTGGAGTCCCAAAGACATGAACACTGAAGCTTTCTTT. Amino acid sequence: CAWSPKDMNTEAFF.

The rearrangement joins TRBV5-1 to TRBJ2-7, with a weak D call TRBD1 (6 bases). This CDR3 comprises 14 residues. V lost 1 base to trimming and J lost 0 bases, with 8 bases between them. Germline V gene data show CDR1 as SGHRS and CDR2 as YFSETQ. The CDR3 protein is CASSLSGDSYEQYF. CDR3 sequence (DNA): TGCGCCAGCAGCTTGTCAGGGGACTCCTACGAGCAGTACTTC.